A selection of T cell receptor beta chains follows, all from one sample in a study of blood T cell repertoires in COVID-19. The table came from immunoSEQ multiplex PCR; TCRdb's copy has only in-frame clones and leaves some out. The table includes about 190,000 clones, around 79% detected once. The sequenced sample consisted of peripheral blood. These receptors all come from a man aged 50 to 59 who had recovered from COVID-19. The CDR3 runs from the conserved cysteine through the conserved F or W. The order of the fields is V gene, J gene, D gene, CDR3 protein. The D gene is left open where the match is weak.

TRBV11-2	TRBJ1-1	.	CASSLDPYSVERMNTEAFF
TRBV15	TRBJ2-7	.	CATSRAGAGIHEQYF
TRBV5-5	TRBJ2-3	TRBD2	CASSLGAGYSTDTQYF
TRBV11-2	TRBJ2-2	TRBD2	CASSFGLAGSPGELFF
TRBV5-1	TRBJ2-3	.	CASSLDRTSTDTQYF
TRBV7-3	TRBJ2-1	TRBD2	CASSPRRGREGTYNEQFF
TRBV7-9	TRBJ1-1	.	CASSGQVWERVTEAFF
TRBV5-1	TRBJ2-1	TRBD2	CASSLLAESYNEQFF
TRBV25-1	TRBJ2-1	.	CASSGSPGGGGGNEQFF
TRBV7-2	TRBJ1-1	TRBD1	CASSLTPGQGHEAFF
TRBV7-2	TRBJ1-3	.	CASSLTGGNSGNTIYF
TRBV10-2	TRBJ2-7	TRBD2	CASSEGTAGGHEQYF
TRBV10-2	TRBJ1-6	.	CASSPFSNSPLHF
TRBV6-5	TRBJ1-2	.	CASSPVSGGSFGYTF
TRBV27	TRBJ1-1	TRBD1	CASKMFQGAAFF
TRBV10-3	TRBJ2-3	TRBD2	CAISGGTSIDTQYF